The 4 T cell receptor beta chains given below trace back to one sample, sequenced in a study of shared clonotypes between healthy human individuals. Clones were sequenced by immunoSEQ multiplex PCR, and TCRdb holds only the in-frame ones, with some missing. The table shows about 2.4 million clones, with 93% occurring only once. Sequences were obtained from naive CD4+ T cells from PBMCs. Subset described: CD45RA+ positively selected. Source of these receptors: a man younger than 35 in good health. Some clones in this sample may be carry-over from other donors' samples.

The chain recombines TRBV9 with TRBJ2-1; perhaps D is TRBD1 or TRBD2 (6 bases each). The length of the CDR3 is 15 residues. V lost 3 bases and J lost 8, with 18 bases in between. Germline CDR1 is SGDLS and CDR2 is YYNGEE. For the CDR3, the DNA is TGTGCCAGCAGCGCCCCCCGTGGGGGGCTGGATGAGCAGTTCTTC. It translates to CASSAPRGGLDEQFF.

CDR3 nucleotide sequence: TGCGCCAGCAGCTTGAATTTGGGGGAATCAGAGACCCAGTACTTC. Translating it yields CASSLNLGESETQYF. The chain is built from TRBV5-1 and TRBJ2-5; D tentatively reads TRBD1 or TRBD2 (5 bases each). Germline V gene lookup returns CDR1 SGHRS and CDR2 YFSETQ. Trimming removed 1 base from V and 4 bases from J, with 14 bases in between. This CDR3 is built from 15 residues.

As concerns this clone: Other DNA variants within this sample encode the same CDR3. The CDR3 here is CASSPGLAGAYNEQFF. The CDR3 bases are TGTGCCAGCTCACCAGGACTAGCGGGAGCATACAATGAGCAGTTCTTC. The rearrangement joins TRBV18 to TRBJ2-1; 13 nucleotides match TRBD2. The CDR3 consists of 16 residues. Germline assignment: CDR1 KGHSH and CDR2 LQKENI. With 2 bases clipped from V and 4 bases from J, the junction kept 2 bases outside the gene matches.

The chain uses TRBV4-1 and TRBJ1-2, with TRBD1 as a possible D gene (5 bases). V gave up 0 bases and J gave up 4 bases, with 12 bases separating them. The CDR3 consists of 15 residues. Looked up from germline, CDR1 is MGHRA and CDR2 is YSYEKL. CDR3 sequence: CASSQDSEGRYGYTF. The CDR3 DNA is TGCGCCAGCAGCCAAGATTCGGAGGGACGCTATGGCTACACCTTC.